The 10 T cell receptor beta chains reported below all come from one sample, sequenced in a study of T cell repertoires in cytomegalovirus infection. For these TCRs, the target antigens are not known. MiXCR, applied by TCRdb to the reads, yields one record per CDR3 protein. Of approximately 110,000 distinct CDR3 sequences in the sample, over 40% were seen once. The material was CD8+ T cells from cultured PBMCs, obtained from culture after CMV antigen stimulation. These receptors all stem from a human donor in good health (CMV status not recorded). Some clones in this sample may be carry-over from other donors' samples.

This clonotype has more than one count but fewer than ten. This chain's CDR3 is CASSYGEEAFF. The DNA of the CDR3 is TGTGCCAGCAGTTACGGGGAGGAGGCTTTCTTT. The V and J genes are TRBV6-5 and TRBJ1-1; D not resolved. Germline CDR1 is MNHEY and CDR2 is SVGAGI. CDR3 length equals 11 residues. The V end was cut by 2 bases, the J end by 11 bases, with 9 bases between.

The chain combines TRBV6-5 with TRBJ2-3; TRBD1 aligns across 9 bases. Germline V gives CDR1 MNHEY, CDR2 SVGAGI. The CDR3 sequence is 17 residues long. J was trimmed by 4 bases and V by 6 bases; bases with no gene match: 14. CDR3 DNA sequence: TGTGCCAGCAGACTCACCGCCGGGACAGGGAGGGCAGATACGCAGTATTTT. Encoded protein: CASRLTAGTGRADTQYF.

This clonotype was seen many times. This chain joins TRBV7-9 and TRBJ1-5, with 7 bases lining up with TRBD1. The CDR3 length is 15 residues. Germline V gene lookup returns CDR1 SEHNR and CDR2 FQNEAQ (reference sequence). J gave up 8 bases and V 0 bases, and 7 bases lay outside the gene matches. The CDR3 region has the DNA TGTGCCAGCAGCTTAGCGGCAGGGGGTCCGGAGCCCCAGCATTTT. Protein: CASSLAAGGPEPQHF. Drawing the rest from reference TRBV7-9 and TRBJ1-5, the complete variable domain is DTGVSQNPRHKITKRGQNVTFRCDPISEHNRLYWYRQTLGQGPEFLTYFQNEAQLEKSRLLSDRFSAERPKGSFSTLEIQRTEQGDSAMYLCASSLAAGGPEPQHFGDGTRLSIL.

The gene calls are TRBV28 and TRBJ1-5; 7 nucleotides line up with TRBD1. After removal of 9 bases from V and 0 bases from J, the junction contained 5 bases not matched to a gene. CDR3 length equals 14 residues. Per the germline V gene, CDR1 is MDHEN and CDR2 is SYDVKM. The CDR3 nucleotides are TGTGCCAGTGGACAGGACTATAGCAATCAGCCCCAGCATTTT. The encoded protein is CASGQDYSNQPQHF.

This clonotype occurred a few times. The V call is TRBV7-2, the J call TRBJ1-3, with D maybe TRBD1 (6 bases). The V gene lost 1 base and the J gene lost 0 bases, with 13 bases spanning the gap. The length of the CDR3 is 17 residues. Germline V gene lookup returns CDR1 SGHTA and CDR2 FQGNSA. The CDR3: CASSLGGHLRSGNTIYF. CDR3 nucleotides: TGTGCCAGCAGCTTAGGGGGACACCTACGCTCTGGAAACACCATATATTTT.

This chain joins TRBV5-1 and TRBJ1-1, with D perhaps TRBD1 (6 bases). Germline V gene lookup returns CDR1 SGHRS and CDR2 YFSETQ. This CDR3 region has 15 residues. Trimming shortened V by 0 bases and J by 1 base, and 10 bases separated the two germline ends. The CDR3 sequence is CASSLEGHENTEAFF. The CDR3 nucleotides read TGCGCCAGCAGCTTGGAGGGACACGAGAACACTGAAGCTTTCTTT.

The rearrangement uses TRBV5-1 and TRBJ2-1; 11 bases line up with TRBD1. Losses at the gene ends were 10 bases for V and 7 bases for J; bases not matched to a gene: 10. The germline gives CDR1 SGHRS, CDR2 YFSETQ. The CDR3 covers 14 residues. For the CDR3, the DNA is TGCGCCTGCCACGGGACAGGGGGTTCTAATGAGCAGTTCTTC. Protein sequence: CACHGTGGSNEQFF.

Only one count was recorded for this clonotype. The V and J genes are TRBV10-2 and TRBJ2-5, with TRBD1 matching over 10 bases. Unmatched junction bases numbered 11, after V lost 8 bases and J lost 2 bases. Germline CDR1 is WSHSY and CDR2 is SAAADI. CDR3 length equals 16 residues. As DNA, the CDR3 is TGCGCCAGCTGGACAGGGGGAGGTGTATGGCAAGAGACCCAGTACTTC. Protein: CASWTGGGVWQETQYF.

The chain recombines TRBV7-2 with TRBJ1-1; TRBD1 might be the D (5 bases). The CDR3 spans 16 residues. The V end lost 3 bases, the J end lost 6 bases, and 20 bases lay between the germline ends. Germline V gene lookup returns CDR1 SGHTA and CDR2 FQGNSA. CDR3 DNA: TGTGCCAGCAGCTTCAGGCAGGGAGGATTATTCGCTGAAGCTTTCTTT. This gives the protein CASSFRQGGLFAEAFF.

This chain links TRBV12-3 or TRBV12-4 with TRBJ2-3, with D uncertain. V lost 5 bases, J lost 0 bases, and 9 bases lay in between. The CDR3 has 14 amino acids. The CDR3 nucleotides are TGTGCCAGCAGTATCTTAGCTAGCACAGATACGCAGTATTTT. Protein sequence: CASSILASTDTQYF.